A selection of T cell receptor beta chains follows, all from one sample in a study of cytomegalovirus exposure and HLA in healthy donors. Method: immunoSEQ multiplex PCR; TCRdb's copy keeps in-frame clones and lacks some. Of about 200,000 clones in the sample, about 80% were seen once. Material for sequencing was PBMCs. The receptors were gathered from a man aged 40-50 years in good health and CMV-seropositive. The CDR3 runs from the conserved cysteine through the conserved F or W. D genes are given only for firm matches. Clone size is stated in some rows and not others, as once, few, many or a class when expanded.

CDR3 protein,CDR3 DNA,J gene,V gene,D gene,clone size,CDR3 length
CASSVAAGREETQYF,TGTGCCAGCAGCGTGGCAGCGGGGCGGGAAGAGACCCAGTACTTC,TRBJ2-5,TRBV9,TRBD2,.,15
CSVESGGDRGLSTDTQYF,TGCAGCGTTGAGAGTGGAGGAGACAGGGGCCTGAGCACAGATACGCAGTATTTT,TRBJ2-3,TRBV29-1,TRBD1,.,18
CASSVPLGAYGYTF,TGTGCCAGTAGTGTACCCTTAGGAGCCTATGGCTACACCTTC,TRBJ1-2,TRBV19,.,.,14
CATSRQDRALNEKLFF,TGTGCCACCAGCAGACAGGACAGGGCTCTTAATGAAAAACTGTTTTTT,TRBJ1-4,TRBV15,TRBD1,few,16
CASRVTGVNTEAFF,TGTGCCAGCAGGGTGACAGGGGTGAACACTGAAGCTTTCTTT,TRBJ1-1,TRBV2,TRBD1,.,14
CASSESRTGIHEQYF,TGTGCCAGCAGTGAATCCCGGACAGGGATTCACGAGCAGTACTTC,TRBJ2-7,TRBV2,TRBD1,few,15
CASSTGFNEKLFF,TGTGCCAGTAGTACAGGGTTTAATGAAAAACTGTTTTTT,TRBJ1-4,TRBV19,.,.,13
CASSAQVTYGYTF,TGTGCCAGCAGCGCACAGGTCACCTATGGCTACACCTTC,TRBJ1-2,TRBV7-2,.,.,13
CAISETGGANTGELFF,TGTGCCATCAGTGAAACAGGGGGCGCGAACACCGGGGAGCTGTTTTTT,TRBJ2-2,TRBV10-3,TRBD1,.,16
CASSSTRDRSYEQYF,TGTGCCAGCAGCTCCACGAGGGACAGATCCTACGAGCAGTACTTC,TRBJ2-7,TRBV11-2,TRBD1,.,15
CASCDLLASSYNEQFF,TGTGCCAGCTGCGACCTCTTAGCGAGCTCCTACAATGAGCAGTTCTTC,TRBJ2-1,TRBV7-9,.,.,16
CASSPQSDYGYTF,TGTGCCAGCTCACCACAGAGTGACTATGGCTACACCTTC,TRBJ1-2,TRBV18,.,few,13
CASSLWTGLNQPQHF,TGCGCCAGCAGCTTGTGGACAGGCCTCAATCAGCCCCAGCATTTT,TRBJ1-5,TRBV5-1,TRBD1,.,15
CASSIGTGMGNQPQHF,TGTGCCAGTAGTATAGGAACAGGGATGGGCAATCAGCCCCAGCATTTT,TRBJ1-5,TRBV19,.,.,16
CASSRGTSGRAGQETQYF,TGCGCCAGCAGCCGTGGGACTAGCGGGAGGGCCGGGCAAGAGACCCAGTACTTC,TRBJ2-5,TRBV5-1,TRBD2,.,18
CASSFGTGVSGANVLTF,TGCGCCAGCAGCTTTGGGACAGGGGTCTCTGGGGCCAACGTCCTGACTTTC,TRBJ2-6,TRBV5-1,TRBD1,.,17
CASSQDSQETQYF,TGTGCCAGCAGCCAGGACAGTCAAGAGACCCAGTACTTC,TRBJ2-5,TRBV7-9,.,.,13
CSASLNYEQYF,TGCAGTGCTAGCTTAAACTACGAGCAGTACTTC,TRBJ2-7,TRBV20-1,.,.,11
CASSLRTGGSSYEQYF,TGCGCCAGCAGCCTTAGGACAGGGGGCAGCTCCTACGAGCAGTACTTC,TRBJ2-7,TRBV5-1,TRBD1,once,16
CASSVVGQTDTQYF,TGTGCCAGCAGCGTAGTGGGCCAAACAGATACGCAGTATTTT,TRBJ2-3,TRBV9,.,.,14
CASSLVRTGEAFF,TGTGCCAGCAGCTTAGTGCGGACAGGGGAAGCTTTCTTT,TRBJ1-1,TRBV7-2,TRBD1,.,13
CASSLQGTNYGYTF,TGTGCCAGCAGCCTCCAGGGAACTAACTATGGCTACACCTTC,TRBJ1-2,TRBV16,.,.,14
CASSQDAAGNEAFF,TGCGCCAGCAGCCAAGATGCGGCAGGGAATGAAGCTTTCTTT,TRBJ1-1,TRBV4-1,.,.,14
CASGPGGTQETQYF,TGTGCCAGCGGCCCGGGGGGGACACAAGAGACCCAGTACTTC,TRBJ2-5,TRBV11-2,TRBD2,.,14